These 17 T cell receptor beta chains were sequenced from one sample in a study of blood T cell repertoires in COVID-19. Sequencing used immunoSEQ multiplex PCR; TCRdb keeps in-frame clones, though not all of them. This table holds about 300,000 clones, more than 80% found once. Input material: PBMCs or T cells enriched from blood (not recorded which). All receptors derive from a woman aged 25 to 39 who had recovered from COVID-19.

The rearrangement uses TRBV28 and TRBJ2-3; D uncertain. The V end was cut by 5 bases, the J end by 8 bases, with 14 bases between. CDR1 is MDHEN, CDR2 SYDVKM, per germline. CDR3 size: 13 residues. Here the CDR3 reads CASSPTPTGTQYF. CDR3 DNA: TGTGCCAGCAGTCCCACCCCCACGGGTACGCAGTATTTT. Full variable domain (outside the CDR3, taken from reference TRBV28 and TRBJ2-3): DVKVTQSSRYLVKRTGEKVFLECVQDMDHENMFWYRQDPGLGLRLIYFSYDVKMKEKGDIPEGYSVSREKKERFSLILESASTNQTSMYLCASSPTPTGTQYFGPGTRLTVL.

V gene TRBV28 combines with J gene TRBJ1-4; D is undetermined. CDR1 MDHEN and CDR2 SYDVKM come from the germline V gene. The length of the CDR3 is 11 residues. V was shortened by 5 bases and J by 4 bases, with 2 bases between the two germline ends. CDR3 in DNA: TGTGCCAGCAGTCTTAATGAAAAACTGTTTTTT. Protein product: CASSLNEKLFF. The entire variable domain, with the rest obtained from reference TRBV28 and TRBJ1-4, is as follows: DVKVTQSSRYLVKRTGEKVFLECVQDMDHENMFWYRQDPGLGLRLIYFSYDVKMKEKGDIPEGYSVSREKKERFSLILESASTNQTSMYLCASSLNEKLFFGSGTQLSVL.

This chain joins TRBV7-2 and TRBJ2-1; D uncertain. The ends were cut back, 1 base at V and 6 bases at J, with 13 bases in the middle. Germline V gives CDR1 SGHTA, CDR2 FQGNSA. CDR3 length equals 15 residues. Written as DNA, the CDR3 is TGTGCCAGCAGCTTAGATTTGGGCTTTAGCAATGAGCAGTTCTTC. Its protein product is CASSLDLGFSNEQFF.

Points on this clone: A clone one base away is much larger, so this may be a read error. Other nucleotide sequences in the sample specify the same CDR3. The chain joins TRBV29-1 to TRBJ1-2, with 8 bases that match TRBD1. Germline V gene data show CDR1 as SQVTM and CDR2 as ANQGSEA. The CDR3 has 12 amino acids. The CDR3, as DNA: TGCAGCACCTGGACAGGGAACTATGGCTACACCTTT. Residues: CSTWTGNYGYTF.

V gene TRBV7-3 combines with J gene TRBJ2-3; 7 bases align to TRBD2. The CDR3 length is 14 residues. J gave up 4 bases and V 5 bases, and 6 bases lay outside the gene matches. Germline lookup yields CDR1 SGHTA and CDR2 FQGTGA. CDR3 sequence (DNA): TGTGCCAGCAGCCCCGGGGGGAGCCCAGATACGCAGTATTTT. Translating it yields CASSPGGSPDTQYF.

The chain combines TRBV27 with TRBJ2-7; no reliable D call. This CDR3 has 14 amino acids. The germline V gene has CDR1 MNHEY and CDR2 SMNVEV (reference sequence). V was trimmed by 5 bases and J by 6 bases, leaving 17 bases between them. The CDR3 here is CASSATFSRGEQYF. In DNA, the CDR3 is TGTGCCAGCAGTGCCACCTTTAGCCGAGGCGAGCAGTACTTC.

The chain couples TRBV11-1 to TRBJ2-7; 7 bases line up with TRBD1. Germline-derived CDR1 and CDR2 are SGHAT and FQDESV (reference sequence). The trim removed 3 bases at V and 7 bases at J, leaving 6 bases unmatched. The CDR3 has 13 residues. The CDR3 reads CASSFRGSGEQYF. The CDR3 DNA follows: TGTGCCAGCAGCTTCAGGGGGAGTGGAGAGCAGTACTTC.

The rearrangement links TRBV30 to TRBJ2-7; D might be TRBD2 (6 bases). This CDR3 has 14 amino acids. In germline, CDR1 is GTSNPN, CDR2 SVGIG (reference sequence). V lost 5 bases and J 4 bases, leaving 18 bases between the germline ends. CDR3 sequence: CAWGAGSMRYEQYF. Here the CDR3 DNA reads TGTGCCTGGGGGGCGGGAAGTATGCGGTACGAGCAGTACTTC.

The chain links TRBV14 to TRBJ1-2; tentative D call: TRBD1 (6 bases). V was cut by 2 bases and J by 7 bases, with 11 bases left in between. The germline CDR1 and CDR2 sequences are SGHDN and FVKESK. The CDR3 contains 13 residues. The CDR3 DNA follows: TGTGCCAGCAGCCAACAGGGGACGGGTGGCTACACCTTC. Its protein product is CASSQQGTGGYTF.

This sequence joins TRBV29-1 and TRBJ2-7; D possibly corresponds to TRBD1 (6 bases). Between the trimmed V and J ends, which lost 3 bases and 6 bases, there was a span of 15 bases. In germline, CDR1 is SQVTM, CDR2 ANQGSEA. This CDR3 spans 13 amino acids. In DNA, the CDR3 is TGCAGCGTTGACTGGACAGCATCTGGCGAGCAGTACTTC. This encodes CSVDWTASGEQYF.

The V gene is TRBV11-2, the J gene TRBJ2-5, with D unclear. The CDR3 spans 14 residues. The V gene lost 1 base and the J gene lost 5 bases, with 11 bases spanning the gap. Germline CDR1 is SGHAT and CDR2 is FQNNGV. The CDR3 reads CASSLVPGLETQYF. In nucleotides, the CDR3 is TGTGCCAGCAGCTTAGTCCCCGGGTTGGAGACCCAGTACTTC.

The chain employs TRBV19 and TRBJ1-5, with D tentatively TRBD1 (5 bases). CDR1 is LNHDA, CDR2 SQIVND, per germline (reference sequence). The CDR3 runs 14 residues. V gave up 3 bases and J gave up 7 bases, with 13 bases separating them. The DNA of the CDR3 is TGTGCCAGTAGTATCGGTTTAGGGGTCCAGCCCCAGCATTTT. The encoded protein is CASSIGLGVQPQHF.

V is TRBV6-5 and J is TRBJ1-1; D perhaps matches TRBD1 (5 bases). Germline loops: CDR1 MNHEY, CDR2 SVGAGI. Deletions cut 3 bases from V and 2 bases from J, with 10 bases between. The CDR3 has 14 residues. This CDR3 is CASSYGRANTEAFF. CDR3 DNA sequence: TGTGCCAGCAGTTATGGCAGGGCTAACACTGAAGCTTTCTTT.

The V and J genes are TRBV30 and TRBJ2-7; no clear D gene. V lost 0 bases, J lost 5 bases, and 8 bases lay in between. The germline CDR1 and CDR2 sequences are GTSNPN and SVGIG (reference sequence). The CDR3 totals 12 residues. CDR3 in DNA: TGTGCCTGGAGTGTACTCCCGGACGAGCAGTACTTC. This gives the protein CAWSVLPDEQYF.

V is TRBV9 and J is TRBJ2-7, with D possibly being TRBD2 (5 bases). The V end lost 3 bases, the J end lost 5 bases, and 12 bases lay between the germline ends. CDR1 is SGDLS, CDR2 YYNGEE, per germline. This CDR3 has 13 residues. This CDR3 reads CASSGSGRDEQYF. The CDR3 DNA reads TGTGCCAGCAGCGGATCTGGGCGGGACGAGCAGTACTTC. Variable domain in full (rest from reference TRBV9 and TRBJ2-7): DSGVTQTPKHLITATGQRVTLRCSPRSGDLSVYWYQQSLDQGLQFLIQYYNGEERAKGNILERFSAQQFPDLHSELNLSSLELGDSALYFCASSGSGRDEQYFGPGTRLTVT.

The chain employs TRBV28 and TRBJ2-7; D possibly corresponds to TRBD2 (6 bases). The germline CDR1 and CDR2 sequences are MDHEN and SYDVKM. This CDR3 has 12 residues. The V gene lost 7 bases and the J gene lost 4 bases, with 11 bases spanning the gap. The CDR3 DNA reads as TGTGCCAGCATGGGGAGCGGGTACGAGCAGTACTTC. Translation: CASMGSGYEQYF.

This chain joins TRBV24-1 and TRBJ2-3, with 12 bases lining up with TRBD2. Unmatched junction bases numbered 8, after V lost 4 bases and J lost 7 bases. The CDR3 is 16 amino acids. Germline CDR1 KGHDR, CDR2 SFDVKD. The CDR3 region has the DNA TGTGCCACCAGTGACCCGACTAGCGGGAGCCAATATACGCAGTATTTT. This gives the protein CATSDPTSGSQYTQYF.